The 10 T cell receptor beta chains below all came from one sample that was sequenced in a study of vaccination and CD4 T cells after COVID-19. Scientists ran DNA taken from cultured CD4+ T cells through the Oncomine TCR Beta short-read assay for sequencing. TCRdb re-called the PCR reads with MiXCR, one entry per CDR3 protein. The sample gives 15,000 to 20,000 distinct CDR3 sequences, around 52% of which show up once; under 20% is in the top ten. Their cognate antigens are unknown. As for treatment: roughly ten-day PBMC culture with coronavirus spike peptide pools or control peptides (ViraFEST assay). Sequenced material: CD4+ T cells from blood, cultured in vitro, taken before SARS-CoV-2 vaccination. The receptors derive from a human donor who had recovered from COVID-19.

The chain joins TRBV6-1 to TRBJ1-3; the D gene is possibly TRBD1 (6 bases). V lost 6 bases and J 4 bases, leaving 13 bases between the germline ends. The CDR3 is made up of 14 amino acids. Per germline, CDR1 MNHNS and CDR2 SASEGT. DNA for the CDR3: TGTGCCAGCAGGCAACAGGGTTCAGGAAACACCATATATTTT. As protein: CASRQQGSGNTIYF.

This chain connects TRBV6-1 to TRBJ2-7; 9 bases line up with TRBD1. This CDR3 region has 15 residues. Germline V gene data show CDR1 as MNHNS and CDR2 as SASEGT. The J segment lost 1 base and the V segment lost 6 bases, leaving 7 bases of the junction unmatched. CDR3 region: CASRPDRGRSYEQYF. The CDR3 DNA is TGTGCCAGCAGGCCGGACAGGGGTAGATCCTACGAGCAGTACTTC.

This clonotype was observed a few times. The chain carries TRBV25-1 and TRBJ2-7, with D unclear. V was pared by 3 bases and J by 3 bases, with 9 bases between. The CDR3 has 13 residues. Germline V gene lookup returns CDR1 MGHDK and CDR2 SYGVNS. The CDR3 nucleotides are TGTGCCAGCAGTGAGAGCACCCTCTACGAGCAGTACTTC. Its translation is CASSESTLYEQYF.

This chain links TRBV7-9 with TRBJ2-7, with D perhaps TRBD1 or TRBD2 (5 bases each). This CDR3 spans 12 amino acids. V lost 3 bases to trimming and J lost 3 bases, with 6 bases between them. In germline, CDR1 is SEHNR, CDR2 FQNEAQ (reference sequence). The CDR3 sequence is CASSLGDYEQYF. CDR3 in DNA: TGTGCCAGCAGCTTGGGGGACTACGAGCAGTACTTC.

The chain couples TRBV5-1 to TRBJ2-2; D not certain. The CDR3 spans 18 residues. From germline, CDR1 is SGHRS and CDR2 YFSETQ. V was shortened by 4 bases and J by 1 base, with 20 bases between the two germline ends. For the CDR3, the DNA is TGCGCCAGCAGCCAACGCTCGTCCACGATGATGAACACCGGGGAGCTGTTTTTT. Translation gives CASSQRSSTMMNTGELFF.

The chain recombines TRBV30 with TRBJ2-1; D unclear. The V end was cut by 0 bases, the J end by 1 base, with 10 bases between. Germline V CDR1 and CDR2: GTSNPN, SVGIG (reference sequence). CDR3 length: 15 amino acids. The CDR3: CAWSVQRGSYNEQFF. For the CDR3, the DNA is TGTGCCTGGAGTGTACAACGCGGTTCCTACAATGAGCAGTTCTTC.

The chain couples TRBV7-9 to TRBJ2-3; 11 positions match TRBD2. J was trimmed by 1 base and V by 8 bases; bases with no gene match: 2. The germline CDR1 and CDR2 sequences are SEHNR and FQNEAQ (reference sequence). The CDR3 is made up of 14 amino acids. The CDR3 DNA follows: TGTGCCAGCGCGACTAGCGGGGGCACAGATACGCAGTATTTT. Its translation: CASATSGGTDTQYF.

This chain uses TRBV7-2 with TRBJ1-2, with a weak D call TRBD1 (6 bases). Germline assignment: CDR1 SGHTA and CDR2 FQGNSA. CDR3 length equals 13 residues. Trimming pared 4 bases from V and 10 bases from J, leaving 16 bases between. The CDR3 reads CASSSGTGNDYTF. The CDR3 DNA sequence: TGTGCCAGCAGCTCAGGTACAGGGAATGACTACACCTTC.

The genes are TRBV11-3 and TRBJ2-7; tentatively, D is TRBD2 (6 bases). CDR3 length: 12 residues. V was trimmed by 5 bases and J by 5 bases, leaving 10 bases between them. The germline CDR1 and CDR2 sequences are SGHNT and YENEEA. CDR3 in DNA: TGTGCCAGCAGCCCGACTAGTAACGAGCAGTACTTC. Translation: CASSPTSNEQYF.

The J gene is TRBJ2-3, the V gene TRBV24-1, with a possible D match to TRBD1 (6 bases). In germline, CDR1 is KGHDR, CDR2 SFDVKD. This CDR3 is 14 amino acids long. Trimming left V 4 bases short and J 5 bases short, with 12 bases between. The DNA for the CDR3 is TGTGCCACCAGTGACCCTAGGGGGAAAGATACGCAGTATTTT. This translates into CATSDPRGKDTQYF.